The clone carrying this TCR beta chain was recorded once. This entry belongs to a study of blood T cell repertoires in COVID-19. Across the whole study: Sites across the United States, Italy and Spain contributed samples from acute and convalescent COVID-19. In each case, the material was cDNA or gDNA derived from T cells, B-cell-depleted T cells, or PBMCs.

Source study methods: Nucleated cell number was recorded as an estimate derived from reference gene primer amplification. The table came from immunoSEQ multiplex PCR; TCRdb's copy has only in-frame clones and leaves some out. V and J calls and clone size are those listed in that table; D and trimming were worked out from the DNA. The table has 150,000 to 200,000 clones, around 87% seen once; the top ten hold around 2.7%. Germline trimming cut 0 bases from V and 7 bases from J; bases unmatched to any gene: 7. The germline V gene has CDR1 SGHAT and CDR2 FQNNGV. The CDR3 contains 16 residues. The TCR was taken from a man aged 35-49 years with active or convalescent COVID-19. Sequencing was carried out using peripheral blood. The chain carries TRBV11-2 and TRBJ1-5, with 9 bases aligning to TRBD1. CDR3 sequence reads: CASSLDRDRGDQPQHF. DNA of the CDR3: TGTGCCAGCAGCTTAGATCGAGACAGGGGGGACCAGCCCCAGCATTTT.